This T cell receptor beta chain was sequenced during a study of shared clonotypes between healthy human individuals. This clone was counted between two and nine times. This CDR3 is built from 13 residues. Germline values: CDR1 LNHNV, CDR2 YYDKDF (reference sequence). Trimming left V 8 bases short and J 9 bases short, with 17 bases between. The study drew its donors from healthy HIV-negative adults without recent acute infections or vaccinations. Partitioning of CD4+ cells yielded a CD45RA+ naive subset and a CD45RA-negative memory subset. Method: immunoSEQ multiplex PCR; TCRdb's copy keeps in-frame clones and lacks some. Of roughly 2.4 million clones listed, approximately 94% are singletons.

This TCR was sampled from a man aged 18 to 30 in good health. The J gene is TRBJ2-1, the V gene TRBV15, with a tentative D call TRBD2 (6 bases). The sequencing sample was made of naive CD4+ T cells sorted from blood. Subset meaning: CD45RA+ positively selected. The CDR3, as DNA: TGTGCCACCGGCTGGGGAGGTTTCGGTGAGCAGTTCTTC. Translation gives CATGWGGFGEQFF.